The T cell receptor (beta chain) described here comes from a study of regulatory T cells in long-lasting Graves disease (dated by TCRdb to 2020 to 2022). Some background on the complete study: Persistent Graves' disease was defined as antithyroid drug treatment for over 5 years with persistently positive TSH receptor autoantibodies. This study used TCR sequencing and RNA sequencing of peripheral blood to compare persistent Graves' disease patients against newly diagnosed Graves' disease patients. Antithyroid drugs had been taken for about 9.7 years on average by persistent Graves' disease patients in the clinical cohort. The study was conducted in China and was registered as a clinical trial. A total of roughly 35 samples underwent TCR sequencing: some 13 from persistent and around 20 from newly diagnosed Graves' disease patients.

Library preparation employed multiplex PCR. Instrument on record: Illumina HiSeq 4000. TCR beta libraries were built with iRepertoire HTBI primers and Arm-PCR amplification of CDR3 regions. Before sequencing, the PCR products went through gel purification. Per the original workflow: A total of some 65 TRBV and 14 TRBJ segments were identified across samples and were used for gene usage analysis of CDR3 amino acid clonotypes. Filtered high-quality paired reads were merged into contigs using COPE and FqMerger. BLAST was used to align contigs to the IMGT TRBV, TRBD and TRBJ reference genes, and CDR3 was defined following IMGT. Clonotypes above 0.1% frequency were classified as highly expanded clones. Repertoire diversity was measured by Shannon entropy, and V-J evenness by the Gini coefficient. A clonotype found in more than one individual was treated as public. TCRdb passed the public sequencing reads through fastp at Q25 and MiXCR, retaining productive beta sequences. Rows are unified per CDR3 protein, each entry keeping the most common DNA and genes. The V and J calls shown here were made by TCRdb, not taken from the authors' results. Within this sample are approximately 690,000 distinct CDR3 sequences, with around 30% of them counted one time only. The leading ten clones occupy about two fifths of the sample.

The sample's time point label, in plain terms: persistent/refractory GD, antithyroid drugs over 5 years with positive TRAb. For both TCR sequencing and RNA sequencing, RNA was extracted from PBMCs using TRIzol. Graves' disease was diagnosed according to American Thyroid Association guidelines. Recruitment of patients was carried out at an endocrinology department in Xi'an, China. From each patient, approximately 9 milliliters of peripheral blood was collected into an EDTA anticoagulant tube. Ficoll Paque Plus density gradient separation was used to isolate PBMCs, and no additional T cell sorting was done. An Agilent 2100 Bioanalyzer and agarose gel were used to check RNA quality, while a NanoDrop 2000 measured RNA concentration. On the study overall, not on this receptor specifically: Persistent Graves' disease patients showed lower TCR Shannon entropy and fewer highly expanded clones than newly diagnosed patients, suggesting clonal expansion. The authors acknowledged the small sample size as a limitation that may reduce accuracy. A larger number of public clonotypes was shared among persistent patients (more than 2,500) than among newly diagnosed patients (more than 850). Sequencing and analysis were limited to the TCR beta chain. Preferential use of TRBV28, TRBJ1-2 and TRBJ2-5 was observed in persistent disease, whereas TRBV20-1 and TRBJ2-1 were favored in newly diagnosed disease. Only peripheral blood was studied, because thyroid tissue, the primary lesion, was inaccessible.

Sequences SGHRS (CDR1) and YFSETQ (CDR2) are obtained from the germline V gene. The CDR3, from cysteine to phenylalanine, totals 14 residues. The DNA shown is the 42-base CDR3, in frame from base 1. Germline trimming amounts to 4 bases on V and 8 bases on J, with 8 as the count of junction bases outside the gene matches. On this clonotype: Its cognate antigen has yet to be identified. Base qualities are not provided; no much larger clone lies one nucleotide away.

This TCR was recovered from a female donor with Graves disease. This sequence uses TRBV5-1 and TRBJ2-4; 8 junctional bases match TRBD1. This sample comprised peripheral blood mononuclear cells (PBMCs), obtained when the disease was refractory, from a patient treated with antithyroid drugs. The CDR3 in this case is CASSAGQGGDIQYF. The sequence in DNA is TGCGCCAGCAGCGCCGGACAGGGTGGGGACATTCAGTACTTC.